One and the same sample provided the 22 T cell receptor beta chains below, sequenced in a study of beta chain features in type 1 diabetes. As every portion of the isolated RNA was reverse transcribed, the sequencing read expressed TCRB transcripts. Sequencing was performed with immunoSEQ multiplex PCR; in TCRdb, only in-frame clones are kept and a portion is missing. In the table there are roughly 330,000 clones, approximately 11% of which are singletons. Sequencing input: naive CD4+ T cells from blood. The receptors were sampled from a woman aged 30 to 39 in good health.

This clone has more than one count but fewer than ten. This sequence joins TRBV19 and TRBJ2-6; no definite D call. The germline V gene encodes CDR1 LNHDA and CDR2 SQIVND (reference sequence). The ends were cut back, 6 bases at V and 5 bases at J, with 5 bases in the middle. The CDR3 extends over 12 amino acids. CDR3 bases: TGTGCCAGTAGAGACAGGGCCAACGTCCTGACTTTC. This encodes CASRDRANVLTF.

This clone was seen more than once but under ten times. The chain uses TRBV9 and TRBJ2-5; tentatively, D is TRBD1 (5 bases). V lost 0 bases and J 5 bases, leaving 5 bases between the germline ends. CDR3 length: 12 amino acids. The V gene's germline CDR1 is SGDLS and CDR2 YYNGEE. The CDR3 nucleotides are TGTGCCAGCAGCGTAGAGGGGGAGACCCAGTACTTC. It codes for CASSVEGETQYF.

This clone was counted a few times. The V gene is TRBV30, the J gene TRBJ1-2; TRBD1 agrees at 7 bases. The germline V gene has CDR1 GTSNPN and CDR2 SVGIG (reference sequence). V was pared by 2 bases and J by 7 bases, with 7 bases of the junction left unmatched. The CDR3 is made up of 13 amino acids. The CDR3 region is CAWSREGAGGYTF. CDR3 nucleotide sequence: TGTGCCTGGAGTCGGGAGGGGGCAGGTGGCTACACCTTC.

The genes are TRBV29-1 and TRBJ2-1; 7 bases line up with TRBD2. Germline CDR1 is SQVTM and CDR2 is ANQGSEA. With 5 bases clipped from V and 4 bases from J, the junction kept 11 bases outside the gene matches. The CDR3 consists of 15 residues. CDR3 sequence: CSVPRGGSVYNEQFF. The CDR3 DNA is TGCAGCGTTCCGCGTGGCGGGAGCGTGTACAATGAGCAGTTCTTC.

The table lists this clone with a few counts. V is TRBV4-2 and J is TRBJ2-3; 8 bases are a match to TRBD2. The J segment lost 5 bases and the V segment lost 8 bases, leaving 12 bases of the junction unmatched. The CDR3 extends over 15 amino acids. CDR1 is LGHNA, CDR2 YNFKEQ, per germline. The CDR3 region is CASCPQAGVRDTQYF. The DNA for the CDR3 is TGTGCCAGCTGCCCGCAAGCGGGAGTTAGAGATACGCAGTATTTT.

V usage is TRBV6-4 and J usage is TRBJ1-2; the D is unclear. The ends were cut back, 0 bases at V and 8 bases at J, with 10 bases in the middle. CDR3 length: 13 amino acids. Germline lookup yields CDR1 MRHNA and CDR2 SNTAGT. The DNA for the CDR3 is TGTGCCAGCAGTGACTCGAACGGGTTGGGCTACACCTTC. Translating gives CASSDSNGLGYTF.

This clone was detected only a few times. The rearrangement joins TRBV30 to TRBJ1-5; D unclear. Germline CDR1 reads GTSNPN; CDR2 reads SVGIG (reference sequence). V dropped 2 bases and J dropped 7 bases, with 12 bases sitting between them. The CDR3 consists of 13 residues. CDR3 nucleotide sequence: TGTGCCTGGAGTCGGGGAATGAACCAGCCCCAGCATTTT. Amino acids: CAWSRGMNQPQHF.

The rearrangement joins TRBV28 to TRBJ2-1, with TRBD2 as a possible D gene (6 bases). Between the trimmed V and J ends, which lost 3 bases and 3 bases, there was a span of 12 bases. Germline V gene sequence: CDR1 MDHEN, CDR2 SYDVKM. The CDR3 covers 15 residues. The DNA for the CDR3 is TGTGCCAGCAGTTTCTCAGGAGGGAACTACAATGAGCAGTTCTTC. This sequence encodes CASSFSGGNYNEQFF.

This clone was seen only a few times. This sample also contains other DNA sequences that code for the same CDR3. The chain employs TRBV15 and TRBJ1-4; D uncertain. CDR3 length: 15 residues. The germline V gene encodes CDR1 LNHNV and CDR2 YYDKDF (reference sequence). The V gene lost 0 bases and the J gene lost 0 bases, with 5 bases spanning the gap. In DNA form, the CDR3 reads TGTGCCACCAGCAGAGACCCTGCAACTAATGAAAAACTGTTTTTT. Residues: CATSRDPATNEKLFF. Combining the CDR3 with reference TRBV15 and TRBJ1-4 gives the whole variable domain DAMVIQNPRYQVTQFGKPVTLSCSQTLNHNVMYWYQQKSSQAPKLLFHYYDKDFNNEADTPDNFQSRRPNTSFCFLDIRSPGLGDTAMYLCATSRDPATNEKLFFGSGTQLSVL.

This clone was seen only a few times. This sequence joins TRBV7-3 and TRBJ2-7; 7 bases are shared with TRBD1. Trimming at V came to 4 bases and at J to 7 bases, leaving 1 base not matched to a gene. Germline values: CDR1 SGHTA, CDR2 FQGTGA. The CDR3 totals 11 residues. The CDR3 protein is CASSSGQEQYF. For the CDR3, the DNA is TGTGCCAGCAGCTCGGGACAGGAGCAGTACTTC.

This clone was recorded a few times. The V gene is TRBV6-1, the J gene TRBJ2-5, with a tentative D call TRBD1 (5 bases). The V end lost 1 base, the J end lost 0 bases, and 9 bases lay between the germline ends. Germline assignment: CDR1 MNHNS and CDR2 SASEGT. The CDR3 runs to 15 residues. The CDR3 here is CASSEEGHHQETQYF. DNA of the CDR3: TGTGCCAGCAGTGAAGAAGGACACCACCAAGAGACCCAGTACTTC.

Only a few counts were recorded for this clone. The chain employs TRBV2 and TRBJ1-1; TRBD1 might be the D (5 bases). Germline assignment: CDR1 SNHLY and CDR2 FYNNEI. The ends were cut back, 3 bases at V and 6 bases at J, with 17 bases in the middle. This CDR3 spans 15 amino acids. DNA for the CDR3: TGTGCCAGCAGTGAGGAACAGGCCCAGTCCGCTGAAGCTTTCTTT. Translating gives CASSEEQAQSAEAFF.

CDR3 in DNA: TGTGCCAGCGTGCGAAGTGGGGCCAACGTCCTGACTTTC. Amino acid sequence: CASVRSGANVLTF. The V and J genes are TRBV28 and TRBJ2-6; the D is unclear. The CDR3 has 13 amino acids. Germline loops: CDR1 MDHEN, CDR2 SYDVKM. V was trimmed by 8 bases and J by 3 bases, leaving 8 bases between them.

This sequence joins TRBV30 and TRBJ1-5, with D possibly being TRBD1 (5 bases). In germline, CDR1 is GTSNPN, CDR2 SVGIG (reference sequence). CDR3 length: 13 residues. Deletions cut 2 bases from V and 7 bases from J, with 12 bases between. The CDR3 DNA reads as TGTGCCTGGAGTCCAGGGCTCGGACAGCCCCAGCATTTT. It encodes CAWSPGLGQPQHF.

The rearrangement links TRBV20-1 to TRBJ2-5; 8 bases align to TRBD2. The germline CDR1 and CDR2 sequences are DFQATT and SNEGSKA (reference sequence). V lost 6 bases, J lost 14 bases, and 11 bases stayed unmatched. The CDR3 covers 11 residues. The CDR3 is CSAEGGTSPYF. The CDR3 region has the DNA TGCAGTGCCGAAGGAGGGACTAGTCCTTACTTC.

This rearrangement joins TRBV9 to TRBJ2-1, with 11 bases lining up with TRBD2. CDR1 is SGDLS, CDR2 YYNGEE, per germline. The CDR3 contains 20 residues. V shed 0 bases and J 0 bases; nucleotides not matched to a gene: 11. Written as DNA, the CDR3 is TGTGCCAGCAGCGTAGTCCCTACGGGACTAGCGGACCCCTCCTACAATGAGCAGTTCTTC. Its protein is CASSVVPTGLADPSYNEQFF.

The rearrangement joins TRBV18 to TRBJ2-7; no reliable D call. Germline V CDR1 and CDR2: KGHSH, LQKENI. This CDR3 has 13 amino acids. Trimming stripped 2 bases from V and 3 bases from J, with 8 bases between. CDR3 sequence: CASSPFSNYEQYF. CDR3 DNA sequence: TGTGCCAGCTCACCATTCAGTAACTACGAGCAGTACTTC.

This clone was seen only a few times. J is TRBJ1-3 and V is TRBV28; D remains ambiguous. The germline gives CDR1 MDHEN, CDR2 SYDVKM. The CDR3 consists of 14 residues. V was clipped by 2 bases and J by 8 bases, with 13 bases between them. The CDR3 sequence: CASSLVQEADTIYF. In DNA form, the CDR3 reads TGTGCCAGCAGTTTAGTCCAAGAAGCGGACACCATATATTTT.

This clone turned up a few times. The CDR3 loop reads CASSYRGGGNEQFF. The CDR3 DNA follows: TGTGCCAGCAGTTATAGGGGGGGAGGCAATGAGCAGTTCTTC. The chain is built from TRBV28 and TRBJ2-1; tentative D call: TRBD2 (7 bases). Germline loops: CDR1 MDHEN, CDR2 SYDVKM. V was pared by 4 bases and J by 6 bases, with 13 bases between. The CDR3 runs 14 residues.

There are a few counts of this clone. The DNA for the CDR3 is TGTGCCAGCAGCGCGGGATCTAGCGGCACAGATACGCAGTATTTT. It codes for CASSAGSSGTDTQYF. The chain links TRBV9 to TRBJ2-3, with a tentative D call TRBD2 (6 bases). The CDR3 has 15 amino acids. Per the germline V gene, CDR1 is SGDLS and CDR2 is YYNGEE. The V end lost 3 bases, the J end lost 1 base, and 12 bases lay between the germline ends.

The chain joins TRBV4-3 to TRBJ2-5, with 10 bases that match TRBD1. This CDR3 has 14 residues. V shed 4 bases, J shed 1 base, and the junction held 0 bases outside the gene matches. CDR1 and CDR2 from the germline V gene are LGHNA and YSLEER. The CDR3 protein is CASSRDRGQETQYF. The CDR3 nucleotides are TGCGCCAGCAGCCGGGACAGGGGCCAAGAGACCCAGTACTTC.

The rearrangement uses TRBV7-2 and TRBJ2-7, with 10 bases fitting TRBD2. This CDR3 spans 16 amino acids. Per the germline V gene, CDR1 is SGHTA and CDR2 is FQGNSA. The CDR3 DNA reads TGTGCGCCGGGCGAGAGAACTAGCGGGGAAACCTACGAGCAGTACTTC. Translated: CAPGERTSGETYEQYF.